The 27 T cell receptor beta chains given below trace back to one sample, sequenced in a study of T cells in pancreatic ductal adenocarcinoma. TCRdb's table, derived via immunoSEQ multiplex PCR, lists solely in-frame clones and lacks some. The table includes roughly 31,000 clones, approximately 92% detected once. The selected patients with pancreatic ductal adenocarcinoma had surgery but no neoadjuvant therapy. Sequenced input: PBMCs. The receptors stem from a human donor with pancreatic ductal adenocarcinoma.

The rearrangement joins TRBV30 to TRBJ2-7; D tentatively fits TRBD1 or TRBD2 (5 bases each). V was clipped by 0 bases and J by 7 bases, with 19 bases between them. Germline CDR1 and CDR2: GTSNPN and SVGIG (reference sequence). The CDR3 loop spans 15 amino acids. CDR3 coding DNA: TGTGCCTGGAGTGTACACTCGGGGCGGGCGTGGGAGCAGTACTTC. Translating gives CAWSVHSGRAWEQYF.

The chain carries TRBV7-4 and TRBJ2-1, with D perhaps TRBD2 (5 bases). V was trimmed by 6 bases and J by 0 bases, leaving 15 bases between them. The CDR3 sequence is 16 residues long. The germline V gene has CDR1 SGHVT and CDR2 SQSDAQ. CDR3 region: CASREGLKSSYNEQFF. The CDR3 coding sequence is TGTGCCAGCAGAGAGGGCCTAAAGAGCTCCTACAATGAGCAGTTCTTC.

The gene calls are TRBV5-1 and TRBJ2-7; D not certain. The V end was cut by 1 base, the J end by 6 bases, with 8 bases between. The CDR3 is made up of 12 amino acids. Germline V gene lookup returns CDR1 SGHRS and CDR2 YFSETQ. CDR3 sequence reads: CASSLFASEQYF. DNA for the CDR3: TGCGCCAGCAGCTTGTTCGCCAGCGAGCAGTACTTC. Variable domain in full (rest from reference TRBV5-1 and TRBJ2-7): KAGVTQTPRYLIKTRGQQVTLSCSPISGHRSVSWYQQTPGQGLQFLFEYFSETQRNKGNFPGRFSGRQFSNSRSEMNVSTLELGDSALYLCASSLFASEQYFGPGTRLTVT.

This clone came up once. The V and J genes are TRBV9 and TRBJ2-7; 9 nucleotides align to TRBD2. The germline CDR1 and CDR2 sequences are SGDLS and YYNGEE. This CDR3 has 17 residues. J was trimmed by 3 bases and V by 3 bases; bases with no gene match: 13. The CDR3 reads CASSDDASAGGNYEQYF. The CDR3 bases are TGTGCCAGCAGCGACGACGCCTCTGCGGGAGGGAACTACGAGCAGTACTTC.

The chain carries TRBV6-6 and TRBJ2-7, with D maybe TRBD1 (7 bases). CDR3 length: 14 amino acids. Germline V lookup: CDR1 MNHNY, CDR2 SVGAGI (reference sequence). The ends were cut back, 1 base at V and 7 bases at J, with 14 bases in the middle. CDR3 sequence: CASSYYQGGGEQYF. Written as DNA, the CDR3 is TGTGCCAGCAGTTACTATCAGGGGGGTGGGGAGCAGTACTTC.

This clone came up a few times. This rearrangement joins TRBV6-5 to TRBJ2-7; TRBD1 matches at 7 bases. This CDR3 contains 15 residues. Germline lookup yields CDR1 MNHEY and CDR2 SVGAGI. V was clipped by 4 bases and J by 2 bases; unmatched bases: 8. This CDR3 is CASSSSRTGAYEQYF. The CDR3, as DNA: TGTGCCAGCAGTTCCTCCCGGACAGGCGCCTACGAGCAGTACTTC.

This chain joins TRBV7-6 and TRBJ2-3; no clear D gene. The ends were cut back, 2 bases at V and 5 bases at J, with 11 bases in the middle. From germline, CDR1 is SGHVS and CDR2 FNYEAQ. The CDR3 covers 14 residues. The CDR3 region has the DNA TGTGCCAGCAGCTTAAGTTCATCACGAGATACGCAGTATTTT. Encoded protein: CASSLSSSRDTQYF.

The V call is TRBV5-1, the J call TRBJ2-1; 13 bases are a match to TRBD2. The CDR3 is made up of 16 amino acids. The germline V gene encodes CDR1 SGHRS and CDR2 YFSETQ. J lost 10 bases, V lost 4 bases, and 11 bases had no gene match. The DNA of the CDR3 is TGCGCCAGCAGCCCCCTAACTAGCGGGAGGGCCTGGGAGCAGTTCTTC. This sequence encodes CASSPLTSGRAWEQFF.

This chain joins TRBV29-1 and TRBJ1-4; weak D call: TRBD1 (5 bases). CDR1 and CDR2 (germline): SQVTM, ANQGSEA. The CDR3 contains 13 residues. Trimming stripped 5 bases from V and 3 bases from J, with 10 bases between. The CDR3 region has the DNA TGCAGCGTTCATCAGGGTCCTAATGAAAAACTGTTTTTT. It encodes CSVHQGPNEKLFF.

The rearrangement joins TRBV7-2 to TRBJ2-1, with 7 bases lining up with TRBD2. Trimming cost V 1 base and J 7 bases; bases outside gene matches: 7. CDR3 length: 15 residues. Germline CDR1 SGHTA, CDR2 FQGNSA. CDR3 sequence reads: CASSLEALGGNEQFF. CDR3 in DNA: TGTGCCAGCAGCTTAGAGGCGCTGGGAGGGAATGAGCAGTTCTTC. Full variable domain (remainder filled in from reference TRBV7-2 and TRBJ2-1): GAGVSQSPSNKVTEKGKDVELRCDPISGHTALYWYRQSLGQGLEFLIYFQGNSAPDKSGLPSDRFSAERTGGSVSTLTIQRTQQEDSAVYLCASSLEALGGNEQFFGPGTRLTVL.

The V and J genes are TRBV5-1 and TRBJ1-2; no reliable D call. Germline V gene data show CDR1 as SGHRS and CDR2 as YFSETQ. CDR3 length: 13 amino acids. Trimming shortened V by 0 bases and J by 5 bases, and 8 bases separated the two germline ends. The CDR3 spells CASSLAGGYGYTF. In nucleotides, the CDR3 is TGCGCCAGCAGCTTGGCTGGAGGGTATGGCTACACCTTC.

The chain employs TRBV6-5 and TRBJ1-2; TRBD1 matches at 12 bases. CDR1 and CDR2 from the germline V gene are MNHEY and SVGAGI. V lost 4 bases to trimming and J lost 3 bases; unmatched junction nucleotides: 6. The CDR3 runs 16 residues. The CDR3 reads CASSSLGQGAHYGYTF. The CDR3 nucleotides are TGTGCCAGCAGTTCCTTGGGACAGGGGGCTCACTATGGCTACACCTTC.

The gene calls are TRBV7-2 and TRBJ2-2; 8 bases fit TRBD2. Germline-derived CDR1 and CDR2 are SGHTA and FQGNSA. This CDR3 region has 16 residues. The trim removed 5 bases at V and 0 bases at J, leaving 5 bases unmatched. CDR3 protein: CASSPPGLANTGELFF. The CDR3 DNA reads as TGTGCCAGCAGCCCTCCGGGACTAGCGAACACCGGGGAGCTGTTTTTT.

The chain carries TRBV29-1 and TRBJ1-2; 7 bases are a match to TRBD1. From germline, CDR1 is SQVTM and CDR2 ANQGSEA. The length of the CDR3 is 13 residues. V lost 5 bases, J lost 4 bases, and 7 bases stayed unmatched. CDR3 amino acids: CSVRQGGSYGYTF. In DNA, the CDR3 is TGCAGCGTTCGTCAAGGGGGCAGCTATGGCTACACCTTC.

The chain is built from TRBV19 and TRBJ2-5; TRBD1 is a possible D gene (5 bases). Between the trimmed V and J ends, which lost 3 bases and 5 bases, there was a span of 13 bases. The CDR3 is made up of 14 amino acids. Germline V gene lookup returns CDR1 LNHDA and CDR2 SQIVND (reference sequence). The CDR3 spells CASSIRSGYETQYF. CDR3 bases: TGTGCCAGTAGTATTCGCTCAGGGTATGAGACCCAGTACTTC.

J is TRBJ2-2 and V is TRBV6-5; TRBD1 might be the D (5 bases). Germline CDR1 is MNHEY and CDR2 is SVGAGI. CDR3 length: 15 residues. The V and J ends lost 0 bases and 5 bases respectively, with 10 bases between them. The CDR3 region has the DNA TGTGCCAGCAGTTACTCAGGGGTATGGACCGGGGAGCTGTTTTTT. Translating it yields CASSYSGVWTGELFF.

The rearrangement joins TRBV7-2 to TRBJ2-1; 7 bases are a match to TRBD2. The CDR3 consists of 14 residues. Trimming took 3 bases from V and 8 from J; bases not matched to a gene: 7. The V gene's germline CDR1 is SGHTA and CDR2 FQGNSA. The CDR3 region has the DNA TGTGCCAGCAGCTTGTCAGCGGGAATGGATGAGCAGTTCTTC. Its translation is CASSLSAGMDEQFF.

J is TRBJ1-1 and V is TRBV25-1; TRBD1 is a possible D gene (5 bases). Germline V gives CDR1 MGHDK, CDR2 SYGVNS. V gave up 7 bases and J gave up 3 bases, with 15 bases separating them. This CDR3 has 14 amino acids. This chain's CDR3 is CASTLGGGDTEAFF. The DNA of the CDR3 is TGTGCCAGCACTCTGGGGGGAGGGGACACTGAAGCTTTCTTT.

The CDR3 coding sequence is TGCGCCAGCAGGGAACAGATCTCTGGAAACACCATATATTTT. Translating gives CASREQISGNTIYF. The V gene is TRBV5-1, the J gene TRBJ1-3, with no clear D. CDR1 and CDR2 from the germline V gene are SGHRS and YFSETQ. The CDR3 is 14 amino acids. The germline V and J ends were trimmed by 5 bases and 0 bases, with 9 bases remaining between them.

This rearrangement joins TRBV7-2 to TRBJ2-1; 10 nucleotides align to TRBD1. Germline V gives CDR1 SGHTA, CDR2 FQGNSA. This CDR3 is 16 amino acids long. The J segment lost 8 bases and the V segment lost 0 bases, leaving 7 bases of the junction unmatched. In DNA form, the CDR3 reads TGTGCCAGCAGCTTAGCATCGGGGACAGGGGCCCATGAGCAGTTCTTC. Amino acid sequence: CASSLASGTGAHEQFF.

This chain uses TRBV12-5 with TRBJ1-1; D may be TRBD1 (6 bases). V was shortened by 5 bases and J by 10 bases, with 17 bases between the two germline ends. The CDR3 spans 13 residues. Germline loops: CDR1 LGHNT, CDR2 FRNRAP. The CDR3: CASGHGTGNRAFF. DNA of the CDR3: TGTGCTAGTGGTCATGGAACAGGGAACCGAGCTTTCTTT.

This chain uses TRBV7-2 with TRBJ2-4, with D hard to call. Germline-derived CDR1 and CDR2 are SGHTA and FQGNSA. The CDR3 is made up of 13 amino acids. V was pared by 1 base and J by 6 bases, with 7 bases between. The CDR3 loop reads CASSLDRLNIQYF. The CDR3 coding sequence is TGTGCCAGCAGCTTAGATCGCCTAAACATTCAGTACTTC.

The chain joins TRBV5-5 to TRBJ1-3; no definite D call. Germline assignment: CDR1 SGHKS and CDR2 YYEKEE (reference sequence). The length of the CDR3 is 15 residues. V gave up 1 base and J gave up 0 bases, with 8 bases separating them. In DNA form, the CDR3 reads TGTGCCAGCAGCTTGAACGGCGACTCTGGAAACACCATATATTTT. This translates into CASSLNGDSGNTIYF. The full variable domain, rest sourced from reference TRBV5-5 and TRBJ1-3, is DAGVTQSPTHLIKTRGQQVTLRCSPISGHKSVSWYQQVLGQGPQFIFQYYEKEERGRGNFPDRFSARQFPNYSSELNVNALLLGDSALYLCASSLNGDSGNTIYFGEGSWLTVV.

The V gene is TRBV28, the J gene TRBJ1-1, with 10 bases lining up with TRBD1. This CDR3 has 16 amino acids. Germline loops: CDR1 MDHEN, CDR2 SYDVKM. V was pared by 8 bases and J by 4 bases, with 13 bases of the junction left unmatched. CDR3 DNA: TGTGCCAGCCGCGGACAGGGGGTTCCCAGGGGCACTGAAGCTTTCTTT. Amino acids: CASRGQGVPRGTEAFF.

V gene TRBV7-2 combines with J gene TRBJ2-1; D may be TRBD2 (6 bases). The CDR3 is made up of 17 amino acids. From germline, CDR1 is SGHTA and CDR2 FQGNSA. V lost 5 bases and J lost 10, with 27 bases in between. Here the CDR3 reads CASSVTRAYRIYSEQFF. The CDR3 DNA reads TGTGCCAGCAGCGTGACTAGGGCCTATCGCATATACTCAGAGCAGTTCTTC.

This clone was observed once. Written as DNA, the CDR3 is TGTGCCAGCTCACCAGGGCGGCTCAATCAGCCCCAGCATTTT. Its protein product is CASSPGRLNQPQHF. The V gene is TRBV18, the J gene TRBJ1-5; D remains ambiguous. In germline, CDR1 is KGHSH, CDR2 LQKENI. Trimming left V 2 bases short and J 3 bases short, with 8 bases between. The CDR3 consists of 14 residues.

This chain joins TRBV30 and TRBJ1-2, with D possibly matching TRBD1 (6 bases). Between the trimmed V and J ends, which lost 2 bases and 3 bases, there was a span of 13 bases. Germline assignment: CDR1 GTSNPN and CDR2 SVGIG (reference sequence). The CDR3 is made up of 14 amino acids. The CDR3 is CAWSPQGRDYGYTF. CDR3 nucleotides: TGTGCCTGGAGTCCCCAGGGGAGGGACTATGGCTACACCTTC.